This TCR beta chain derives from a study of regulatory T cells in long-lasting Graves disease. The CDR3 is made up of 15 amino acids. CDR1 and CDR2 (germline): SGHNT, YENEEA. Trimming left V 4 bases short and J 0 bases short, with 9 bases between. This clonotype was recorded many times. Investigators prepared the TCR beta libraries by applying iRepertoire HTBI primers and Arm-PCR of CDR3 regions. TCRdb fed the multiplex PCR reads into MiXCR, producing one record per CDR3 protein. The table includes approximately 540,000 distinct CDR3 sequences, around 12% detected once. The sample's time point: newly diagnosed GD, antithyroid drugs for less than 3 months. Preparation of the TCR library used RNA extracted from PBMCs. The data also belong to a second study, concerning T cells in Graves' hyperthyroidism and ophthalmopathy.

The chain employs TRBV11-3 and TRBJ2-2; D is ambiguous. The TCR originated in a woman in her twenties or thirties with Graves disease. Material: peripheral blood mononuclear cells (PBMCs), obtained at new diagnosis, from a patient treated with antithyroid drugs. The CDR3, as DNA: TGTGCCAGCAGCTCAGACGGATCGAACACCGGGGAGCTGTTTTTT. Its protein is CASSSDGSNTGELFF.